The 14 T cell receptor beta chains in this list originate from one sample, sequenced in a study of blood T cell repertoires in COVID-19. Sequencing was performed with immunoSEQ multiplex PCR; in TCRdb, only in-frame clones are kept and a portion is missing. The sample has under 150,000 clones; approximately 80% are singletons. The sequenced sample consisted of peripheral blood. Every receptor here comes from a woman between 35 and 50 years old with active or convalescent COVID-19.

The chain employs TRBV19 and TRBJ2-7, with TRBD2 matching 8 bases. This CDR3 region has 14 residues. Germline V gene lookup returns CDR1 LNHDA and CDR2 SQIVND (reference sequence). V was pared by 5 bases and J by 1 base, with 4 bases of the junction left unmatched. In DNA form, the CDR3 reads TGTGCCAGTAGTTTAGGGACTAGGTCCTACGAGCAGTACTTC. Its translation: CASSLGTRSYEQYF.

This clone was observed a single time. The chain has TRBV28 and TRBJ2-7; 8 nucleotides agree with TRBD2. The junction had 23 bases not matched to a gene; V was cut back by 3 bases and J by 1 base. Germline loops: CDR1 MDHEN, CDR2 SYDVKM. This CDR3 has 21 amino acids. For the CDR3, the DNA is TGTGCCAGCAGTTTTCCTGCTACCCTAGCGGGCCTAAAACCTCGGTCCTACGAGCAGTACTTC. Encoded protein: CASSFPATLAGLKPRSYEQYF.

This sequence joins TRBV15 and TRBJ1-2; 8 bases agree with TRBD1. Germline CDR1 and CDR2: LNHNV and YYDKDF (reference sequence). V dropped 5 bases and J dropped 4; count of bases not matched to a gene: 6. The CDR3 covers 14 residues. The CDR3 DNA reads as TGTGCCACCAGCGTCGACAGGGGCGGCTATGGCTACACCTTC. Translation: CATSVDRGGYGYTF. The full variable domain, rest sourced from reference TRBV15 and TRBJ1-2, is DAMVIQNPRYQVTQFGKPVTLSCSQTLNHNVMYWYQQKSSQAPKLLFHYYDKDFNNEADTPDNFQSRRPNTSFCFLDIRSPGLGDTAMYLCATSVDRGGYGYTFGSGTRLTVV.

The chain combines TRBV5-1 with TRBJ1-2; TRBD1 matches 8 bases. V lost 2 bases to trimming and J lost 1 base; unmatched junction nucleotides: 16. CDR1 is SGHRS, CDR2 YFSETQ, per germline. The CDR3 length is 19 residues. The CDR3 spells CASSLQTTRQGTSNYGYTF. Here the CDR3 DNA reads TGCGCCAGCAGCTTACAAACTACTCGACAGGGGACGAGTAACTATGGCTACACCTTC.

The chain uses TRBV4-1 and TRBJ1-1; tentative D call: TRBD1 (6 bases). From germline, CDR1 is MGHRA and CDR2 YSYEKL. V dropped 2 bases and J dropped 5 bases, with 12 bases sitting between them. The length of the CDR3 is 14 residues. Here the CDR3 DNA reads TGCGCCAGCAGCCAACGGGTCCAGGGGACTGAAGCTTTCTTT. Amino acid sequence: CASSQRVQGTEAFF.

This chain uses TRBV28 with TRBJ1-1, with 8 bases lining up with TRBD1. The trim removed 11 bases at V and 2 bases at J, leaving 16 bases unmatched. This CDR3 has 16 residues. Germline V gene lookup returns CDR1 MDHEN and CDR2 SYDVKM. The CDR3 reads CAAAAGGIDRNTEAFF. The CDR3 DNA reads TGTGCCGCGGCAGCAGGGGGCATAGATCGCAACACTGAAGCTTTCTTT.

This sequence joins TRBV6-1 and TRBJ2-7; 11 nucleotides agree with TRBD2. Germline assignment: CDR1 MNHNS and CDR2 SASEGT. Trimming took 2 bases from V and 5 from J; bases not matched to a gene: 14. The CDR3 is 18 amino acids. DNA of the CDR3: TGTGCCAGCAGTGAAATCCCCACCCTAGCGGGAGGTAAAGACGAGCAGTACTTC. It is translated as CASSEIPTLAGGKDEQYF.

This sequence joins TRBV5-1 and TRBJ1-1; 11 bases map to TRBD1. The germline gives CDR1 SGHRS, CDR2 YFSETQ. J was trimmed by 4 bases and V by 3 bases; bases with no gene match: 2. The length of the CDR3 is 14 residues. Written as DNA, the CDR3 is TGCGCCAGCAGCTGGACAGGGGGCTTCACTGAAGCTTTCTTT. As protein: CASSWTGGFTEAFF.

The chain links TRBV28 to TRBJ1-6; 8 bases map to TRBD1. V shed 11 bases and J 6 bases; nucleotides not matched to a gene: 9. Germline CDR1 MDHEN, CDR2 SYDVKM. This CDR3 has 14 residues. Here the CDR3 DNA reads TGTGCCGCGGACAGGGCCATGAGTAATTCACCCCTCCACTTT. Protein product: CAADRAMSNSPLHF.

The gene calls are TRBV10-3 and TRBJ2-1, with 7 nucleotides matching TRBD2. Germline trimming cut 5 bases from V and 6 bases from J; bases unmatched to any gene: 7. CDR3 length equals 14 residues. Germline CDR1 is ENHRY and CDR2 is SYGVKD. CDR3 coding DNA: TGTGCCATCAGTCAGGCGGGGGTGCCCAATGAGCAGTTCTTC. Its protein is CAISQAGVPNEQFF.

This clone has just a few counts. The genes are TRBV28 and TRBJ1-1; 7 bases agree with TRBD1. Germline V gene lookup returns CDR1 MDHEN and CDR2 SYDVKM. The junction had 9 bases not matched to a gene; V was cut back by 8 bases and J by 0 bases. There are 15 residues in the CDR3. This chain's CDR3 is CASLDRESLNTEAFF. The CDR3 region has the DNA TGTGCCAGCCTTGACAGGGAGAGTCTGAACACTGAAGCTTTCTTT. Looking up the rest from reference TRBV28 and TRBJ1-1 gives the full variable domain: DVKVTQSSRYLVKRTGEKVFLECVQDMDHENMFWYRQDPGLGLRLIYFSYDVKMKEKGDIPEGYSVSREKKERFSLILESASTNQTSMYLCASLDRESLNTEAFFGQGTRLTVV.

The DNA for the CDR3 is TGTGCCAGCAGCTTGGACGGACACCCTGGAAACACCATATATTTT. Protein sequence: CASSLDGHPGNTIYF. The chain uses TRBV7-2 and TRBJ1-3, with D possibly matching TRBD1 (5 bases). CDR3 size: 15 residues. Germline CDR1 reads SGHTA; CDR2 reads FQGNSA. V was shortened by 3 bases and J by 2 bases, with 11 bases between the two germline ends.

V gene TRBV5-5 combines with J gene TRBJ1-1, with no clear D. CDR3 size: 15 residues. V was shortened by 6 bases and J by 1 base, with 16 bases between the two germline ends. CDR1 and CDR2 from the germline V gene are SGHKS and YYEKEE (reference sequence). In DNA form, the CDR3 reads TGTGCCAGCAACTATGCTACTAGGAGGAACACTGAAGCTTTCTTT. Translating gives CASNYATRRNTEAFF.

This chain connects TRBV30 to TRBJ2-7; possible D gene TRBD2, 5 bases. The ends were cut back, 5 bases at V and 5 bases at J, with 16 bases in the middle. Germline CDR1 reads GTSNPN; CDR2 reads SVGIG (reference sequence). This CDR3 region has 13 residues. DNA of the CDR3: TGTGCCTGGGAAGGGATGGGTAGCGACGAGCAGTACTTC. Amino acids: CAWEGMGSDEQYF. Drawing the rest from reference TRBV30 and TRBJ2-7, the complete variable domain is SQTIHQWPATLVQPVGSPLSLECTVEGTSNPNLYWYRQAAGRGLQLLFYSVGIGQISSEVPQNLSASRPQDRQFILSSKKLLLSDSGFYLCAWEGMGSDEQYFGPGTRLTVT.